Listed below are T cell receptor beta chains from one sample, sequenced in a study of PD-1 blockade in classical Hodgkin lymphoma. Assay: immunoSEQ multiplex PCR; the TCRdb copy retains only in-frame clones and omits some. The table has about 97,000 clones, roughly 88% seen once; the top ten hold 9% to 15%. The source was peripheral blood mononuclear cells (PBMCs), collected at baseline. Source of these receptors: a human donor with classical Hodgkin lymphoma. Each CDR3 is given with its conserved first and last residue. The D gene is left open where the match is weak. Rows give clone size only sometimes, using once, few, many, or a class for an expanded clone.

TRBV19	TRBD1	TRBJ2-2	.	CASTSKDRFTGELFF	TGTGCCAGTACCTCGAAGGACAGGTTCACCGGGGAGCTGTTTTTT
TRBV5-1	.	TRBJ1-4	few	CASSLGRGQGEKLFF	TGCGCCAGCAGCTTGGGTCGGGGGCAAGGTGAAAAACTGTTTTTT
TRBV5-4	.	TRBJ2-3	.	CASTRGASQVLNTQYF	TGTGCCAGCACTCGAGGAGCTAGCCAAGTGTTGAATACGCAGTATTTT
TRBV4-3	.	TRBJ2-2	.	CASSATRINGELFF	TGCGCCAGCAGCGCTACTAGGATCAACGGGGAGCTGTTTTTT
TRBV28	.	TRBJ1-1	.	CASSEPGLPPGTEAFF	TGTGCCAGCAGTGAGCCGGGCCTCCCCCCGGGCACTGAAGCTTTCTTT
TRBV5-8	TRBD1	TRBJ2-7	.	CASTVDRGYEQYF	TGTGCCAGCACCGTAGACAGGGGCTACGAGCAGTACTTC
TRBV29-1	TRBD1	TRBJ1-2	.	CSVRTGFYGYTF	TGCAGCGTTCGGACAGGTTTCTATGGCTACACCTTC
TRBV10-1	TRBD2	TRBJ2-7	.	CASSPGTSGNEQYF	TGCGCCAGCAGCCCTGGAACTAGCGGGAACGAGCAGTACTTC
TRBV6-1	.	TRBJ2-5	.	CASAGTLQETQYF	TGTGCCAGCGCAGGGACCCTTCAAGAGACCCAGTACTTC
TRBV6-4	TRBD2	TRBJ2-1	.	CASSVLAGGEQFF	TGTGCCAGCAGTGTTCTAGCGGGGGGTGAGCAGTTCTTC
TRBV10-1	TRBD1	TRBJ2-5	.	CASSDGTGVETQYF	TGCGCCAGCAGTGATGGGACAGGGGTCGAGACCCAGTACTTC
TRBV30	TRBD1	TRBJ1-5	.	CAWSVQGRGKQPQHF	TGTGCCTGGAGTGTACAGGGGAGGGGGAAGCAGCCCCAGCATTTT
TRBV10-2	.	TRBJ2-3	.	CASGGADTQYF	TGCGCCAGCGGTGGGGCAGATACGCAGTATTTT
TRBV28	TRBD1	TRBJ1-2	.	CASSSGQPRGYTF	TGTGCCAGCAGTTCGGGACAGCCTAGGGGCTACACCTTC
TRBV14	TRBD2	TRBJ2-2	.	CASSHQLAVNTGELFF	TGTGCCAGCAGCCACCAGCTAGCGGTGAACACCGGGGAGCTGTTTTTT
TRBV29-1	.	TRBJ1-5	.	CSATGDDNQPQHF	TGCAGCGCGACGGGGGATGACAATCAGCCCCAGCATTTT
TRBV4-1	.	TRBJ2-3	.	CASSQDKERTQYF	TGCGCCAGCAGCCAAGATAAGGAGCGTACGCAGTATTTT
TRBV4-2	.	TRBJ2-5	.	CASSQAAAKGEETQYF	TGTGCCAGCAGCCAAGCCGCGGCTAAGGGTGAGGAGACCCAGTACTTC
TRBV18	.	TRBJ2-2	once	CASLVAHTGELFF	TGTGCCAGCTTGGTGGCTCACACCGGGGAGCTGTTTTTT
TRBV5-1	TRBD2	TRBJ2-7	.	CASSAGTSGRAVWYF	TGCGCCAGCAGCGCCGGGACTAGCGGGAGAGCAGTGTGGTACTTC
TRBV15	TRBD2	TRBJ2-1	.	CATSRGAPGLGGEQFF	TGTGCCACCAGCAGAGGCGCACCGGGACTAGGTGGTGAGCAGTTCTTC
TRBV5-1	TRBD1	TRBJ1-1	.	CASSSGQGTEAFF	TGCGCCAGCAGCTCCGGACAGGGCACTGAAGCTTTCTTT
TRBV6-4	.	TRBJ2-5	.	CASSVEARETQYF	TGTGCCAGCAGTGTTGAAGCGAGAGAGACCCAGTACTTC
TRBV10-3	.	TRBJ2-3	once	CAISPRELDTQYF	TGTGCCATCAGCCCCAGGGAATTAGATACGCAGTATTTT
TRBV19	.	TRBJ1-2	.	CASSRASLGTNYGYTF	TGTGCCAGTAGTAGGGCCTCGTTGGGGACGAACTATGGCTACACCTTC
TRBV19	.	TRBJ1-2	.	CASARAGNYGYTF	TGTGCCAGTGCGAGGGCAGGGAACTATGGCTACACCTTC
TRBV5-1	.	TRBJ2-2	once	CASSLGGGTGELFF	TGCGCCAGCAGCCTAGGAGGGGGCACCGGGGAGCTGTTTTTT
TRBV10-1	TRBD1	TRBJ2-3	.	CASSGDRDTQYF	TGCGCCAGCAGTGGGGACAGGGATACGCAGTATTTT
TRBV5-5	.	TRBJ2-5	.	CASSLEGAQETQYF	TGTGCCAGCAGCTTGGAAGGGGCCCAAGAGACCCAGTACTTC
TRBV14	.	TRBJ2-2	.	CASSQLGHQRVAGELFF	TGTGCCAGCAGCCAGTTGGGACACCAAAGGGTCGCCGGGGAGCTGTTTTTT
TRBV5-4	.	TRBJ2-7	.	CASSPGGSYEQYF	TGTGCCAGCAGCCCTGGCGGGTCCTACGAGCAGTACTTC
TRBV6-4	.	TRBJ2-3	once	CAAPGWADTQYF	TGTGCCGCTCCAGGGTGGGCAGATACGCAGTATTTT
TRBV9	.	TRBJ2-3	.	CASSVAQRTTDTQYF	TGTGCCAGCAGCGTAGCTCAGCGAACCACAGATACGCAGTATTTT
TRBV5-1	TRBD1	TRBJ1-1	once	CASSSLGTGTEAFF	TGCGCCAGCAGCTCCCTGGGGACAGGCACTGAAGCTTTCTTT
TRBV2	TRBD1	TRBJ1-2	once	CATPRQGPDYYGYTF	TGTGCCACCCCAAGACAGGGTCCGGACTATTATGGCTACACCTTC
TRBV11-3	.	TRBJ2-7	.	CASSLTGTDPHSEQYF	TGTGCCAGCAGCCTCACCGGGACCGACCCTCATTCGGAGCAGTACTTC
TRBV6-5	TRBD2	TRBJ2-1	.	CASSGTSGTNEQFF	TGTGCCAGCAGTGGGACTAGCGGGACCAATGAGCAGTTCTTC
TRBV19	.	TRBJ2-5	.	CASNTPPETQYF	TGTGCCAGTAATACGCCACCCGAGACCCAGTACTTC
TRBV27	.	TRBJ2-7	.	CASSLKGRVYEQYF	TGTGCCAGCAGTTTAAAGGGGAGAGTTTACGAGCAGTACTTC
TRBV20-1	.	TRBJ2-3	.	CSADTDTQYF	TGCAGTGCTGACACAGATACGCAGTATTTT
TRBV25-1	.	TRBJ2-1	once	CASSAPGPTAGEQFF	TGTGCCAGCAGTGCACCGGGACCGACCGCCGGTGAGCAGTTCTTC
TRBV19	.	TRBJ2-7	.	CASSIFASVEPEQYF	TGTGCCAGTAGTATTTTCGCTTCGGTGGAACCCGAGCAGTACTTC
TRBV9	.	TRBJ1-1	once	CASSSQPQTRTEAFF	TGTGCCAGCAGCTCCCAACCCCAAACAAGGACTGAAGCTTTCTTT
TRBV28	.	TRBJ2-7	.	CASSFLLDTYEQYF	TGTGCCAGCAGTTTCCTCCTGGACACCTACGAGCAGTACTTC
TRBV27	TRBD2	TRBJ2-2	.	CASSLAGLAPGELFF	TGTGCCAGCAGTTTAGCCGGACTAGCTCCCGGGGAGCTGTTTTTT
TRBV11-2	.	TRBJ2-1	.	CASSPLGEQFF	TGTGCCAGCAGCCCGCTCGGTGAGCAGTTCTTC
TRBV5-6	TRBD2	TRBJ2-7	.	CASSFGLAAGREQYF	TGTGCCAGCAGCTTCGGACTAGCGGCCGGGAGGGAGCAGTACTTC
TRBV2	.	TRBJ1-3	.	CATTIGGGQGNTIYF	TGTGCCACCACAATTGGAGGGGGGCAAGGAAACACCATATATTTT
TRBV6-5	TRBD1	TRBJ2-7	.	CASRGGNYEQYF	TGTGCCAGCAGAGGGGGCAACTACGAGCAGTACTTC
TRBV5-1	.	TRBJ1-1	.	CASSLDRGPGGAFF	TGCGCCAGCAGCTTGGACCGGGGCCCGGGCGGAGCTTTCTTT
TRBV7-2	TRBD2	TRBJ2-7	.	CASSLARAGGAHEQYF	TGTGCCAGCAGCTTAGCTCGGGCGGGAGGTGCACACGAGCAGTACTTC
TRBV7-9	TRBD2	TRBJ2-2	once	CASGHPPFKREYTGELFF	TGTGCCAGCGGACATCCGCCTTTTAAGCGGGAGTACACCGGGGAGCTGTTTTTT
TRBV2	.	TRBJ1-1	few	CASSDLDRAFF	TGTGCCAGCAGTGATTTAGATCGGGCTTTCTTT
TRBV28	.	TRBJ2-5	.	CASSFDPGGGQETQYF	TGTGCCAGCAGTTTTGACCCCGGTGGGGGCCAAGAGACCCAGTACTTC
TRBV30	.	TRBJ2-3	.	CAWSVRLADTQYF	TGTGCCTGGAGTGTACGGTTAGCTGATACGCAGTATTTT